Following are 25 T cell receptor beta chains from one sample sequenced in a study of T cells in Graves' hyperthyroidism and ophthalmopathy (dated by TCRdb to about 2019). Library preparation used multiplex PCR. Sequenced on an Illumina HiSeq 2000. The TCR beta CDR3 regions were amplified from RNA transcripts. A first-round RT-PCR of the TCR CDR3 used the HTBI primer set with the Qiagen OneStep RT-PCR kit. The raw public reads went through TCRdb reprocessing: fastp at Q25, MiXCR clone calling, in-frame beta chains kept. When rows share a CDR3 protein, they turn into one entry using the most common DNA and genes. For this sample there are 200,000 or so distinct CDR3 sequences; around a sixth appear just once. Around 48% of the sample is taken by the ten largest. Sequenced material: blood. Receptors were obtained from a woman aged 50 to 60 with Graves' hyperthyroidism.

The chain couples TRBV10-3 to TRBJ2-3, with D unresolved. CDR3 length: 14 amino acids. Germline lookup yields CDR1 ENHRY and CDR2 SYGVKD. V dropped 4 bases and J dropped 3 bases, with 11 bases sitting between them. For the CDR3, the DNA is TGTGCCATCAGTGTTGGGCTAGTGACAGATACGCAGTATTTT. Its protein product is CAISVGLVTDTQYF.

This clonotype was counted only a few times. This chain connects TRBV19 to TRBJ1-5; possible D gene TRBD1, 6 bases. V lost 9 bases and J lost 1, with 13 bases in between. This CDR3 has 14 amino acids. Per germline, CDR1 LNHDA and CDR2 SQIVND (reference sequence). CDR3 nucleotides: TGTGCCAGCCAATACAGGGAGAGCAATCAGCCCCAGCATTTT. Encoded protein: CASQYRESNQPQHF.

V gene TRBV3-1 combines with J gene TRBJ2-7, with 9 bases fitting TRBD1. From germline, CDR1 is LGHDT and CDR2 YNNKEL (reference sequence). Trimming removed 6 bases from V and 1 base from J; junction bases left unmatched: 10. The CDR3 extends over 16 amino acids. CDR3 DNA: TGTGCCAGCAGTTCGCTCGGACAGGGGATTTCCTACGAGCAGTACTTC. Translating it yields CASSSLGQGISYEQYF.

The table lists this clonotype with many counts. CDR3 bases: TGTGCCAGCAGCCCGGGACTAGCCTCGGCCCATGAGCAGTTCTTC. It is translated as CASSPGLASAHEQFF. J is TRBJ2-1 and V is TRBV7-3; 9 bases align to TRBD2. The J segment lost 8 bases and the V segment lost 5 bases, leaving 10 bases of the junction unmatched. The CDR3 has 15 amino acids. Per the germline V gene, CDR1 is SGHTA and CDR2 is FQGTGA.

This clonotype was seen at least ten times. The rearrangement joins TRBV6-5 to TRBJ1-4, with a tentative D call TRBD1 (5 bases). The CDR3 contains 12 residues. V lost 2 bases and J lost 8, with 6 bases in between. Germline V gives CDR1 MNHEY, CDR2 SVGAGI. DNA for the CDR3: TGTGCCAGCAGTTACGAGGGGGAAAAACTGTTTTTT. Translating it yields CASSYEGEKLFF.

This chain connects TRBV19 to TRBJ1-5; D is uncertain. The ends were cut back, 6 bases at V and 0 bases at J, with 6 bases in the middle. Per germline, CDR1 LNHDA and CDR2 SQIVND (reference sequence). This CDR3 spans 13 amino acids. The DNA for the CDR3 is TGTGCCAGTAGACAGTTTAGCAATCAGCCCCAGCATTTT. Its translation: CASRQFSNQPQHF.

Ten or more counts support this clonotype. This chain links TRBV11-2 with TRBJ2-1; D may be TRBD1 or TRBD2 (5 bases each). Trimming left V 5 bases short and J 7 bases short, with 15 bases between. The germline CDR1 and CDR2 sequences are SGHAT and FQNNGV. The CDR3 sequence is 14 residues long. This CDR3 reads CASSLIGGGNEQFF. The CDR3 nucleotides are TGTGCCAGCAGCCTTATTGGGGGTGGGAATGAGCAGTTCTTC.

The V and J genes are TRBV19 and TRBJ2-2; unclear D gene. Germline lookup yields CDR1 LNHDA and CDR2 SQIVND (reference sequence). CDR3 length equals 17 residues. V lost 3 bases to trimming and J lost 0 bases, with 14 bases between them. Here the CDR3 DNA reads TGTGCCAGTAGTATTAATCTGGCAGTTGCGAACACCGGGGAGCTGTTTTTT. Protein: CASSINLAVANTGELFF.

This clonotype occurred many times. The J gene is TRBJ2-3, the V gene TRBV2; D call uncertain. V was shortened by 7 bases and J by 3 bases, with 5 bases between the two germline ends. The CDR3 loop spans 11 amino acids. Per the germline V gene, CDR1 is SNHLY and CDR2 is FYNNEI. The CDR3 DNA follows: TGTGCCAGCACTTCGACAGATACGCAGTATTTT. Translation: CASTSTDTQYF.

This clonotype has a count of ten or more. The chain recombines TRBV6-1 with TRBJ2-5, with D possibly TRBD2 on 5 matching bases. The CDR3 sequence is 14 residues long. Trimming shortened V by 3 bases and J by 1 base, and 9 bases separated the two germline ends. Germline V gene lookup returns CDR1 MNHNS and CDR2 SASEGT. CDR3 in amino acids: CASSDSGRQETQYF. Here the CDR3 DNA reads TGTGCCAGCAGTGACAGCGGACGCCAAGAGACCCAGTACTTC.

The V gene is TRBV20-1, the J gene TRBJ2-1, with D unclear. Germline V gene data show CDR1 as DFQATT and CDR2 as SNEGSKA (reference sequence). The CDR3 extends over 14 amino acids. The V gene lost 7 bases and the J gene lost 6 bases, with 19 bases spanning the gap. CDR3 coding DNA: TGCAGTGTTACCAAACTGGTCCGGGCCAATGAGCAGTTCTTC. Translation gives CSVTKLVRANEQFF.

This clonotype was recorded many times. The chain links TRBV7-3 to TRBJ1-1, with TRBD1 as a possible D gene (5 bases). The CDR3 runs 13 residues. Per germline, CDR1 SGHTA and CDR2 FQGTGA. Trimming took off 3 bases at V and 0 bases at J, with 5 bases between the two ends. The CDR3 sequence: CASSLTVNTEAFF. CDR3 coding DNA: TGTGCCAGCAGCTTGACAGTGAACACTGAAGCTTTCTTT.

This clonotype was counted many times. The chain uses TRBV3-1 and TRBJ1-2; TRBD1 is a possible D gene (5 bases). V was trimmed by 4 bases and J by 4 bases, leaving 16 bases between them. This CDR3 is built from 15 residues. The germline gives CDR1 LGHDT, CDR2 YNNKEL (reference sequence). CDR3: CASSPLGTTGYGYTF. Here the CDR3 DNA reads TGTGCCAGCAGCCCATTAGGGACGACTGGCTATGGCTACACCTTC.

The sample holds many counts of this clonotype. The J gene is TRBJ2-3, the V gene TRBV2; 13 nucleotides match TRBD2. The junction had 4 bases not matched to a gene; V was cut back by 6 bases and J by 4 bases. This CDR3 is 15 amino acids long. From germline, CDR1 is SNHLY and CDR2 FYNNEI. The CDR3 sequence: CASRGGLAGPDTQYF. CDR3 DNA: TGTGCCAGCAGGGGGGGACTAGCGGGACCAGATACGCAGTATTTT.

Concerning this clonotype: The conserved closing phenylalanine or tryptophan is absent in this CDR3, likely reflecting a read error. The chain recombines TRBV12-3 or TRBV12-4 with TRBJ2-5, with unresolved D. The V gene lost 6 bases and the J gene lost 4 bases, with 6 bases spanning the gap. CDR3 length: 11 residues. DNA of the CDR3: TGTGCCAGCAGCATCGGAGAGACCCAGTACCTC. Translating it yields CASSIGETQYL.

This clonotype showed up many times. This chain's CDR3 is CASSLVGLAGAVQYF. The DNA of the CDR3 is TGCGCCAGCAGCTTGGTTGGGCTAGCGGGAGCAGTTCAGTATTTT. The gene calls are TRBV5-1 and TRBJ2-3; 10 bases map to TRBD2. V trimming: 0 bases; J trimming: 12 bases; junction bases outside the gene matches: 10. Germline-derived CDR1 and CDR2 are SGHRS and YFSETQ. This CDR3 spans 15 amino acids. Supplemented by reference TRBV5-1 and TRBJ2-3, the full variable domain reads KAGVTQTPRYLIKTRGQQVTLSCSPISGHRSVSWYQQTPGQGLQFLFEYFSETQRNKGNFPGRFSGRQFSNSRSEMNVSTLELGDSALYLCASSLVGLAGAVQYFGPGTRLTVL.

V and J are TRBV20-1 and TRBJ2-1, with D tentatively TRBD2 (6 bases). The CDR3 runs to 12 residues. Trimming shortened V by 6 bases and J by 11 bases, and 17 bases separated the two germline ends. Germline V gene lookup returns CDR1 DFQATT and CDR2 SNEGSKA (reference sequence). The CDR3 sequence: CSAHPRGDQQFF. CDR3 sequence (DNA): TGCAGTGCCCACCCCCGCGGGGACCAGCAGTTCTTC.

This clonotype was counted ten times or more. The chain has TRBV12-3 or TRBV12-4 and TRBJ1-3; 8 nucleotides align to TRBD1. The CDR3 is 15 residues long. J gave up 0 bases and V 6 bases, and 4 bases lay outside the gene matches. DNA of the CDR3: TGTGCCAGCAGCCGAACAGGGGGCTCTGGAAACACCATATATTTT. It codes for CASSRTGGSGNTIYF.

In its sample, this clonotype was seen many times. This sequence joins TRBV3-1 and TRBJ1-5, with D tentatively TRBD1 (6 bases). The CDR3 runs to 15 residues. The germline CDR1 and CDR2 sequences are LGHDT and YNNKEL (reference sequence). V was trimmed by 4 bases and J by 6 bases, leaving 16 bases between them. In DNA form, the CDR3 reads TGTGCCAGCAGCCCAGGGGTCCAGGGACGTCAGCCCCAGCATTTT. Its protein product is CASSPGVQGRQPQHF.

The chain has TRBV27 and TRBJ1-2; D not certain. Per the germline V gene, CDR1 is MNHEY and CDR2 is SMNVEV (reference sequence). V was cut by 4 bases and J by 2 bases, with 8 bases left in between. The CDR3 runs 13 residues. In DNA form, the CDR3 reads TGTGCCAGCAGTTCACTCCCAAACTATGGCTACACCTTC. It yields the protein CASSSLPNYGYTF.

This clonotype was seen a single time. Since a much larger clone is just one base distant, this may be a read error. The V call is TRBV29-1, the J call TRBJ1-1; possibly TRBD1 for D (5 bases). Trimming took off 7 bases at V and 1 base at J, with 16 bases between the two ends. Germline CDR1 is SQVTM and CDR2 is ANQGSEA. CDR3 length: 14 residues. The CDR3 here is CSAIGRATNTEAFF. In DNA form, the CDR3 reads TGCAGCGCGATTGGCAGGGCGACGAACACTGAAGCTTTCTTT.

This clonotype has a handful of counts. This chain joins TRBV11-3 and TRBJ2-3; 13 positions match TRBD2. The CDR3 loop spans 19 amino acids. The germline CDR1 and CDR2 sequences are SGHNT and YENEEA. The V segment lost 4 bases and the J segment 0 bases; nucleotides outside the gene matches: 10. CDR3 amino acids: CASSSTGLAGEGSTDTQYF. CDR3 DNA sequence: TGTGCCAGCAGCTCCACTGGACTAGCGGGAGAAGGGAGCACAGATACGCAGTATTTT.

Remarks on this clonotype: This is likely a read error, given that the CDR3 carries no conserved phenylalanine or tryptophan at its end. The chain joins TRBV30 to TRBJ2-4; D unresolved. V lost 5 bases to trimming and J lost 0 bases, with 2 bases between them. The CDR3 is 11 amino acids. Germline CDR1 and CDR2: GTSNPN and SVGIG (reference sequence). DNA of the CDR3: TGTGCCTGGGTAGCCAAAAACATTCAGTACCTC. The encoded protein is CAWVAKNIQYL.

This CDR3 is CASSQEKPGLAGGTDTQYF. For the CDR3, the DNA is TGTGCCAGCAGCCAAGAGAAACCGGGACTAGCGGGAGGGACAGATACGCAGTATTTT. The chain links TRBV14 to TRBJ2-3, with 16 bases fitting TRBD2. CDR1 SGHDN and CDR2 FVKESK come from the germline V gene. The CDR3 spans 19 residues. The V and J ends lost 0 bases and 3 bases, in that order; junction bases with no gene match: 6.

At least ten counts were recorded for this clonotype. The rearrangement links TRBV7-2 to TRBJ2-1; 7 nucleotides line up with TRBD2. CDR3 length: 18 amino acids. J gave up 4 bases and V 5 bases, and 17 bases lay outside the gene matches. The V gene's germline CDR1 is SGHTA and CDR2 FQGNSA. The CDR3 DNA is TGTGCCAGCAGCGATACGGTGTGGCGGGAGAGCCGTTACAATGAGCAGTTCTTC. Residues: CASSDTVWRESRYNEQFF.